The clone carrying this T cell receptor beta chain was seen ten or more times. The CDR3 regions of TCR beta were amplified from RNA transcripts. Primed by the HTBI set, a first-round RT-PCR was run on the TCR CDR3. TCRdb recomputed calls from the multiplex PCR reads with MiXCR, one row per CDR3 protein. The sample has hundreds of thousands of distinct CDR3 sequences; more than 20% are singletons. The data belong to a study of T cells in Graves' hyperthyroidism and ophthalmopathy. The sequence derives from a man aged 25-40 years with Graves' ophthalmopathy. Sequenced: blood.

CDR3 nucleotides: TGTGCCAGCACCGGGAGGGCACCCGCCTACACCTTC. Residues: CASTGRAPAYTF. The chain is built from TRBV12-3 or TRBV12-4 and TRBJ1-2; D gene uncertain. This CDR3 region has 12 residues. Trimming shortened V by 7 bases and J by 10 bases, and 16 bases separated the two germline ends.